These T cell receptor beta chains were read from a single sample in a study of metastatic and nonmetastatic thyroid tumors. TCRdb re-processed the PCR reads through MiXCR. The sample lists 45,000 or so clones, roughly 4% occurring once. The sample consisted of blood. These receptors all come from a female donor with papillary thyroid cancer or a benign thyroid nodule (not recorded which). Some clones in this sample may be carry-over from other donors' samples. CDR3s include the opening cysteine and the closing phenylalanine or tryptophan. Fields, in order: D gene, V gene, J gene, clone size, CDR3 DNA, CDR3 protein. D genes are given only for firm matches. Clone size is shown for a subset of rows, as once, few, many or a class of expanded clone.

>.|TRBV2|TRBJ1-1|many
TGTGCCAGCAGTGATTGGGGCGTACAGAACACTGAAGCTTTCTTT
CASSDWGVQNTEAFF
>.|TRBV20-1|TRBJ2-1|many
TGCAGTGCTAGAGATTGGAATGAGCAGTTCTTC
CSARDWNEQFF
>TRBD2|TRBV27|TRBJ2-1|.
TGTGCCAGCAGACCAGCGGGAGTCGACAATGAGCAGTTCTTC
CASRPAGVDNEQFF
>.|TRBV5-4|TRBJ2-6|many
TGTGCCAGCAGCTTGGATGGGACAACTGGGGCCAACGTCCTGACTTTC
CASSLDGTTGANVLTF
>.|TRBV11-2|TRBJ2-7|.
TGTGCCAGCAGCTTAGTAGTTGGGCTGCTGGAGCAGTACTTC
CASSLVVGLLEQYF
>.|TRBV6-1|TRBJ1-1|many
TGTGCCAGCAGTGGATCGACAGCCTACCTCAGCACTGAAGCTTTCTTT
CASSGSTAYLSTEAFF
>.|TRBV4-1|TRBJ2-7|.
TGCGCCAGCAGCCAGGGCACTGTAAGCTCCTACGAGCAGTACTTC
CASSQGTVSSYEQYF
>TRBD2|TRBV6-1|TRBJ2-7|many
TGTGCCAGCAGTCGAGGACTAGGCGGGCGGTACGAGCAGTACTTC
CASSRGLGGRYEQYF
>TRBD2|TRBV12-3/TRBV12-4|TRBJ2-1|many
TGTGCCAGCAGTCCGCAAGCGGGAGTCTCGGATGAGCAGTTCTTC
CASSPQAGVSDEQFF
>.|TRBV7-2|TRBJ1-5|few
TGTGCCAGCAGCGACGGTAGCAATCAGCCCCAGCATTTT
CASSDGSNQPQHF
>TRBD2|TRBV12-3/TRBV12-4|TRBJ2-7|many
TGTGCCAGCAGTTCCTCACCGGGACTACCTAACTCTTACGAGCAGTACTTC
CASSSSPGLPNSYEQYF
>.|TRBV12-5|TRBJ1-5|many
TGTGCTAGTGCCAACAATCAGCCCCAGCATTTT
CASANNQPQHF
>.|TRBV7-8|TRBJ2-3|.
TGTGCCAGCAGCTTAGGGCGCACAGATACGCAGTATTTT
CASSLGRTDTQYF
>.|TRBV5-1|TRBJ1-1|many
TGCGCCAGCGGGGACGGGAACACTGAAGCTTTCTTT
CASGDGNTEAFF
>.|TRBV7-9|TRBJ1-3|many
TGTGCCAGCAGCTTAGAGTCGTCGGCTTACCCTGGAAACACCATATATTTT
CASSLESSAYPGNTIYF
>.|TRBV20-1|TRBJ2-3|many
TGCAGTGCTAGTCGAGGGTCCAATCCAGATACGCAGTATTTT
CSASRGSNPDTQYF
>.|TRBV7-9|TRBJ2-3|many
TGTGCCAGCAGCTTAGTACTTGCGAGCACAGATACGCAGTATTTT
CASSLVLASTDTQYF